Shown below are 32 T cell receptor beta chains from a single sample sequenced in a study of T cell responses to AZD1222 COVID-19 vaccine. Produced via immunoSEQ multiplex PCR; TCRdb's table is partial and in-frame only. This table has about 93,000 clones, 80% to 90% appearing once. The specimen comprised peripheral blood, sampled on day 0 of AZD1222 vaccination. These receptors all stem from an adult in good health.

The chain is built from TRBV7-9 and TRBJ2-3; the D gene could be TRBD1 or TRBD2 (6 bases each). The CDR3 extends over 16 amino acids. Germline assignment: CDR1 SEHNR and CDR2 FQNEAQ (reference sequence). The V end lost 5 bases, the J end lost 1 base, and 16 bases lay between the germline ends. CDR3 in DNA: TGTGCCAGCAGCGACCCACTAGCAGGGGGCACAGATACGCAGTATTTT. Its translation: CASSDPLAGGTDTQYF.

The chain combines TRBV5-4 with TRBJ2-1; 11 bases are shared with TRBD2. Germline assignment: CDR1 SGHNT and CDR2 YYREEE (reference sequence). Germline trimming cut 6 bases from V and 8 bases from J; bases unmatched to any gene: 10. The CDR3 consists of 15 residues. As DNA, the CDR3 is TGTGCCAGCACTCGTAGCGGGAGGGCCTTAGATGAGCAGTTCTTC. It encodes CASTRSGRALDEQFF.

The chain uses TRBV18 and TRBJ2-5; tentative D call: TRBD2 (5 bases). Trimming took 3 bases from V and 1 from J, leaving 18 bases between them. This CDR3 is built from 17 residues. Germline V gene data show CDR1 as KGHSH and CDR2 as LQKENI. Here the CDR3 reads CASSPFRLEGSQETQYF. CDR3 nucleotides: TGTGCCAGCTCACCCTTCCGTTTAGAGGGCTCCCAAGAGACCCAGTACTTC.

This clone was observed a few times. The V call is TRBV20-1, the J call TRBJ1-3; D remains ambiguous. Germline V gene data show CDR1 as DFQATT and CDR2 as SNEGSKA (reference sequence). This CDR3 has 15 residues. Trimming took 3 bases from V and 1 from J, leaving 13 bases between them. CDR3 loop: CSASSDLSSGNTIYF. CDR3 sequence (DNA): TGCAGTGCTAGTTCGGACTTGAGTTCTGGAAACACCATATATTTT.

The V and J genes are TRBV30 and TRBJ2-7; D is possibly TRBD1 (6 bases). Germline CDR1 and CDR2: GTSNPN and SVGIG (reference sequence). The CDR3 totals 13 residues. The V and J ends lost 5 bases and 3 bases respectively, with 14 bases between them. CDR3: CAWGREQGYEQYF. DNA for the CDR3: TGTGCCTGGGGCCGGGAACAGGGCTACGAGCAGTACTTC.

The chain has TRBV7-3 and TRBJ1-2, with D possibly being TRBD1 (6 bases). V gave up 5 bases and J gave up 7 bases, with 14 bases separating them. The germline CDR1 and CDR2 sequences are SGHTA and FQGTGA. The CDR3 contains 13 residues. In DNA, the CDR3 is TGTGCCAGCAGCCCCGGGGGGGCCTCTGGCTACACCTTC. Residues: CASSPGGASGYTF.

CDR3 region: CASSETSAASGGTDTQYF. The CDR3 coding sequence is TGTGCCAGCAGTGAAACCTCGGCGGCTAGCGGGGGCACAGATACGCAGTATTTT. The V gene is TRBV6-1, the J gene TRBJ2-3; the match to TRBD2 covers 9 bases. J lost 1 base, V lost 2 bases, and 10 bases had no gene match. Germline V gives CDR1 MNHNS, CDR2 SASEGT. This CDR3 spans 18 amino acids.

This clone was observed once. The chain is built from TRBV5-1 and TRBJ1-2, with TRBD1 matching 8 bases. Germline-derived CDR1 and CDR2 are SGHRS and YFSETQ. This CDR3 has 13 amino acids. V lost 4 bases to trimming and J lost 5 bases; unmatched junction nucleotides: 4. The CDR3 DNA reads as TGCGCCAGCAGCAGGGACAGGAGTTATGGCTACACCTTC. Translating gives CASSRDRSYGYTF.

About this clone itself: At the DNA level, this CDR3 is encoded by other sequences in the same sample as well. The CDR3 protein is CASSIGTVSNQPQHF. Written as DNA, the CDR3 is TGTGCCAGTAGTATTGGGACAGTTAGCAATCAGCCCCAGCATTTT. The rearrangement joins TRBV19 to TRBJ1-5, with 7 nucleotides matching TRBD1. The CDR3 spans 15 residues. Germline lookup yields CDR1 LNHDA and CDR2 SQIVND (reference sequence). Unmatched junction bases numbered 2, after V lost 3 bases and J lost 0 bases.

This chain joins TRBV29-1 and TRBJ2-3, with TRBD2 identical over 8 bases. The germline CDR1 and CDR2 sequences are SQVTM and ANQGSEA. The CDR3 sequence is 15 residues long. V lost 3 bases to trimming and J lost 4 bases; unmatched junction nucleotides: 9. The CDR3 protein is CSVEGSGGVPDTQYF. CDR3 DNA: TGCAGCGTTGAGGGTTCGGGGGGGGTCCCAGATACGCAGTATTTT.

This sequence joins TRBV12-3 or TRBV12-4 and TRBJ1-1, with D tentatively TRBD1 (6 bases). The V gene lost 5 bases and the J gene lost 2 bases, with 9 bases spanning the gap. CDR3 length: 13 residues. The CDR3 is CASSRGLNTEAFF. CDR3 sequence (DNA): TGTGCCAGCAGTCGGGGGCTCAACACTGAAGCTTTCTTT.

The CDR3 loop reads CASSQEPASGRYNEQFF. The CDR3 region has the DNA TGCGCCAGCAGCCAAGAGCCGGCTAGCGGGAGGTACAATGAGCAGTTCTTC. V is TRBV4-3 and J is TRBJ2-1; 11 bases fit TRBD2. After removal of 0 bases from V and 4 bases from J, the junction contained 5 bases not matched to a gene. Per germline, CDR1 LGHNA and CDR2 YSLEER. CDR3 size: 17 residues.

The genes are TRBV7-8 and TRBJ2-3; D is unresolved. This CDR3 is 13 amino acids long. The V gene lost 5 bases and the J gene lost 4 bases, with 10 bases spanning the gap. The germline V gene encodes CDR1 SGHVS and CDR2 FQNEAQ. CDR3: CASSPSLPDTQYF. Written as DNA, the CDR3 is TGTGCCAGCAGCCCCTCACTTCCAGATACGCAGTATTTT.

The J gene is TRBJ2-1, the V gene TRBV4-2; a possible D gene is TRBD2 (6 bases). Per the germline V gene, CDR1 is LGHNA and CDR2 is YNFKEQ. V lost 2 bases, J lost 7 bases, and 18 bases lay in between. This CDR3 region has 16 residues. DNA for the CDR3: TGTGCCAGCAGCCAAAGTGGCGGGGCAAAGGGGAATGAGCAGTTCTTC. It encodes CASSQSGGAKGNEQFF.

The rearrangement joins TRBV5-6 to TRBJ1-2, with D perhaps matching TRBD1 (5 bases). This CDR3 spans 14 amino acids. V lost 2 bases to trimming and J lost 7 bases, with 15 bases between them. Germline CDR1 and CDR2: SGHDT and YYEEEE. The CDR3 coding sequence is TGTGCCAGCAGCTTTTCACAGGCCAAGGGTGGCTACACCTTC. Translated: CASSFSQAKGGYTF.

V is TRBV28 and J is TRBJ2-7, with D unclear. Looked up from germline, CDR1 is MDHEN and CDR2 is SYDVKM. Trimming removed 6 bases from V and 3 bases from J, with 18 bases in between. The CDR3 contains 15 residues. The CDR3 region has the DNA TGTGCCAGCAGCCCACTTGGATCAGCTGTCTACGAGCAGTACTTC. Protein product: CASSPLGSAVYEQYF.

There are a few counts of this clone. This CDR3 is CASSQTAGGPNTGELFF. CDR3 in DNA: TGTGCCAGCAGCCAAACGGCGGGAGGCCCGAACACCGGGGAGCTGTTTTTT. The rearrangement uses TRBV3-1 (or the pseudogene TRBV3-2) and TRBJ2-2; 8 nucleotides agree with TRBD2. The V segment lost 2 bases and the J segment 0 bases; nucleotides outside the gene matches: 5. This CDR3 has 17 amino acids. In germline, CDR1 is LGHDT, CDR2 YNNKEL (reference sequence).

This clone came up many times. The chain links TRBV6-2 or TRBV6-3 to TRBJ2-7; 9 nucleotides match TRBD2. CDR3 size: 15 residues. CDR1 MNHEY and CDR2 SVGEGT come from the germline V gene. Trimming removed 6 bases from V and 4 bases from J; junction bases left unmatched: 10. The chain's CDR3 is CASSTTSGKGYEQYF. The DNA for the CDR3 is TGTGCCAGCAGCACGACTAGCGGAAAGGGGTACGAGCAGTACTTC.

The rearrangement links TRBV4-3 to TRBJ1-1; 9 bases line up with TRBD1. The V and J ends lost 6 bases and 0 bases, in that order; junction bases with no gene match: 8. The CDR3 has 16 residues. Germline CDR1 LGHNA, CDR2 YSLEER. The CDR3 region has the DNA TGCGCCAGCAGTCTGGGGACAGGGTCCATGAACACTGAAGCTTTCTTT. This sequence encodes CASSLGTGSMNTEAFF.

The J gene is TRBJ2-7, the V gene TRBV13, with 7 bases identical to TRBD2. Germline V CDR1 and CDR2: PRHDT, FYEKMQ (reference sequence). There are 15 residues in the CDR3. Trimming removed 0 bases from V and 8 bases from J; junction bases left unmatched: 10. CDR3 residues: CASSLGREMALKQYF. The CDR3 DNA reads as TGTGCCAGCAGCTTAGGGCGGGAGATGGCTCTCAAGCAGTACTTC.

V usage is TRBV19 and J usage is TRBJ2-7; 12 bases fit TRBD1. The CDR3 loop spans 14 amino acids. V was clipped by 6 bases and J by 4 bases; unmatched bases: 4. Germline CDR1 and CDR2: LNHDA and SQIVND (reference sequence). This CDR3 reads CASRPGQGAYEQYF. For the CDR3, the DNA is TGTGCCAGTAGACCGGGACAGGGGGCTTACGAGCAGTACTTC.

The V gene is TRBV30, the J gene TRBJ1-1; no clear D. Trimming took 4 bases from V and 10 from J, leaving 13 bases between them. The CDR3 has 11 residues. Germline CDR1 reads GTSNPN; CDR2 reads SVGIG (reference sequence). This chain's CDR3 is CAWIRPRVAFF. DNA of the CDR3: TGTGCCTGGATCCGACCCCGGGTAGCTTTCTTT.

This chain connects TRBV20-1 to TRBJ1-2; weak D call: TRBD1 (5 bases). The CDR3 length is 9 residues. Germline CDR1 and CDR2: DFQATT and SNEGSKA (reference sequence). Trimming removed 6 bases from V and 8 bases from J, with 7 bases in between. The CDR3 coding sequence is TGCAGTGCGGACACCGGCTACACCTTC. Translation: CSADTGYTF.

The rearrangement joins TRBV7-9 to TRBJ2-7; D is unclear. Germline V lookup: CDR1 SEHNR, CDR2 FQNEAQ (reference sequence). CDR3 length: 14 amino acids. The V end lost 1 base, the J end lost 1 base, and 8 bases lay between the germline ends. The CDR3 spells CASSLEGISYEQYF. In nucleotides, the CDR3 is TGTGCCAGCAGCTTAGAGGGCATTTCCTACGAGCAGTACTTC.

The rearrangement uses TRBV19 and TRBJ1-2; TRBD1 might be the D (5 bases). In germline, CDR1 is LNHDA, CDR2 SQIVND (reference sequence). V was cut by 5 bases and J by 6 bases, with 28 bases left in between. The CDR3 runs to 18 residues. The CDR3 reads CASSVPQAGPISHHGYTF. DNA for the CDR3: TGTGCCAGTAGTGTGCCTCAGGCGGGGCCAATCTCCCATCATGGCTACACCTTC.

With respect to this clone: One junction end disagrees with the germline gene, perhaps due to a read error. The chain combines TRBV7-7 with TRBJ2-1; 10 bases fit TRBD2. CDR1 and CDR2 (germline): SSHAT, FNYEAQ (reference sequence). The CDR3 is made up of 15 amino acids. CDR3 in amino acids: CASSLSSGRGSEQFF. The CDR3, as DNA: TGTGCTAGCAGCTTATCTAGCGGGAGAGGGAGTGAGCAGTTCTTC.

The chain recombines TRBV19 with TRBJ2-1; 10 bases map to TRBD2. The V gene's germline CDR1 is LNHDA and CDR2 SQIVND (reference sequence). This CDR3 has 13 amino acids. V shed 4 bases and J 10 bases; nucleotides not matched to a gene: 4. This CDR3 reads CASSTTLAGEQFF. The DNA for the CDR3 is TGTGCCAGTAGTACCACACTAGCGGGAGAGCAGTTCTTC.

The chain joins TRBV4-1 to TRBJ2-7; the D gene could be TRBD1 or TRBD2 (5 bases each). In germline, CDR1 is MGHRA, CDR2 YSYEKL. This CDR3 contains 15 residues. V lost 1 base and J lost 0, with 10 bases in between. CDR3 sequence (DNA): TGCGCCAGCAGCCAAGGGTGGGGGAACTCCTACGAGCAGTACTTC. Translating it yields CASSQGWGNSYEQYF.

This clone has just one count. V usage is TRBV6-5 and J usage is TRBJ2-3; D ambiguous. The CDR3 consists of 13 residues. Trimming removed 6 bases at V and 0 bases at J, with 7 bases between. Germline CDR1 MNHEY, CDR2 SVGAGI. This CDR3 is CASSRSSTDTQYF. The CDR3 nucleotides read TGTGCCAGCAGCCGATCTAGCACAGATACGCAGTATTTT.

The chain combines TRBV6-5 with TRBJ2-7; TRBD1 matches 7 bases. Germline-derived CDR1 and CDR2 are MNHEY and SVGAGI. Losses at the gene ends were 7 bases for V and 1 base for J; bases not matched to a gene: 7. The CDR3 covers 14 residues. CDR3 residues: CASKRQGSSYEQYF. The DNA of the CDR3 is TGTGCCAGCAAAAGACAGGGTTCGTCCTACGAGCAGTACTTC.

V and J are TRBV11-2 and TRBJ2-3, with TRBD2 identical over 11 bases. V shed 4 bases and J 6 bases; nucleotides not matched to a gene: 9. The germline gives CDR1 SGHAT, CDR2 FQNNGV. The CDR3 covers 16 residues. CDR3 nucleotides: TGTGCCAGCAGCTCTGGGGTAGCGGGGGGGCTGGATACGCAGTATTTT. This sequence encodes CASSSGVAGGLDTQYF.

This chain's CDR3 is CASTLGNQPQHF. The CDR3 DNA follows: TGTGCCAGTACCCTTGGCAATCAGCCCCAGCATTTT. The chain combines TRBV19 with TRBJ1-5; D not certain. The V gene's germline CDR1 is LNHDA and CDR2 SQIVND (reference sequence). V lost 7 bases, J lost 2 bases, and 6 bases lay in between. The CDR3 is 12 residues long.